A single sample gave rise to the 30 T cell receptor beta chains below, sequenced in a study of T cell changes during pregnancy in multiple sclerosis. Sequenced by immunoSEQ multiplex PCR; TCRdb stores in-frame clones only, minus some. The sample records tens of thousands of clones, around 93% being singletons. The sequences come from CD4+ T cells from peripheral blood mononuclear cells, collected after pregnancy. These receptors were collected from a female donor with multiple sclerosis, enrolled in a pregnancy study.

The rearrangement links TRBV4-1 to TRBJ2-3, with 7 bases aligning to TRBD2. Germline lookup yields CDR1 MGHRA and CDR2 YSYEKL. V shed 6 bases, J shed 5 bases, and the junction held 14 bases outside the gene matches. The CDR3 length is 16 residues. CDR3 sequence (DNA): TGCGCCAGCAGTTATGGGCCGGGGGGACCACAAGATACGCAGTATTTT. Residues: CASSYGPGGPQDTQYF.

Only a few counts were recorded for this clone. The chain is built from TRBV2 and TRBJ2-7; 12 bases match TRBD2. This CDR3 comprises 15 residues. Per germline, CDR1 SNHLY and CDR2 FYNNEI. After removal of 8 bases from V and 3 bases from J, the junction contained 8 bases not matched to a gene. CDR3 sequence reads: CASSTRLAGDYEQYF. CDR3 in DNA: TGTGCCAGCTCCACTAGACTAGCGGGGGACTACGAGCAGTACTTC.

The chain joins TRBV15 to TRBJ1-5; no firm D call. Germline V lookup: CDR1 LNHNV, CDR2 YYDKDF (reference sequence). The CDR3 loop spans 14 amino acids. V shed 5 bases and J shed 0 bases, with 8 bases lying between them. CDR3: CATSGSYSNQPQHF. CDR3 bases: TGTGCCACCAGCGGCAGTTATAGCAATCAGCCCCAGCATTTT.

This chain links TRBV6-1 with TRBJ2-3; D unresolved. CDR1 is MNHNS, CDR2 SASEGT, per germline. Trimming pared 1 base from V and 3 bases from J, leaving 20 bases between. The CDR3 runs 18 residues. This chain's CDR3 is CASSEVGSLPGRTDTQYF. The CDR3 DNA reads TGTGCCAGCAGTGAAGTGGGCAGCCTCCCTGGTCGGACAGATACGCAGTATTTT.

This clone turned up a few times. The rearrangement joins TRBV5-1 to TRBJ1-2, with 9 bases that match TRBD1. The CDR3 is 14 residues long. The V gene end was trimmed by 4 bases and the J gene end by 2 bases; junction bases not matched to a gene: 3. CDR1 and CDR2 (germline): SGHRS, YFSETQ. The CDR3 reads CASSNGQGNYGYTF. CDR3 coding DNA: TGCGCCAGCAGCAACGGACAGGGGAACTATGGCTACACCTTC.

This chain links TRBV5-4 with TRBJ1-1, with 7 bases lining up with TRBD1. Germline V gene data show CDR1 as SGHNT and CDR2 as YYREEE (reference sequence). Trimming at V came to 4 bases and at J to 0 bases, leaving 12 bases not matched to a gene. The CDR3 totals 17 residues. CDR3 bases: TGTGCCAGCAGCAAGACCGCAGGGGGGCAGCTGAACACTGAAGCTTTCTTT. Amino acid sequence: CASSKTAGGQLNTEAFF.

This rearrangement joins TRBV5-4 to TRBJ2-7; TRBD1 might be the D (6 bases). Germline values: CDR1 SGHNT, CDR2 YYREEE (reference sequence). The length of the CDR3 is 12 residues. V lost 5 bases and J lost 6, with 12 bases in between. The CDR3: CASSQGHSEQYF. The CDR3 DNA reads TGTGCCAGCAGTCAGGGACACTCCGAGCAGTACTTC. Full variable domain (missing parts from reference TRBV5-4 and TRBJ2-7): ETGVTQSPTHLIKTRGQQVTLRCSSQSGHNTVSWYQQALGQGPQFIFQYYREEENGRGNFPPRFSGLQFPNYSSELNVNALELDDSALYLCASSQGHSEQYFGPGTRLTVT.

This sequence joins TRBV6-1 and TRBJ1-6, with D perhaps TRBD1 (6 bases). CDR1 is MNHNS and CDR2 is SASEGT in the germline V gene. This CDR3 has 14 residues. The germline V and J ends were trimmed by 2 bases and 6 bases, with 8 bases remaining between them. CDR3 loop: CASSETGSNSPLHF. In nucleotides, the CDR3 is TGTGCCAGCAGTGAAACAGGGAGTAATTCACCCCTCCACTTT.

V gene TRBV5-4 combines with J gene TRBJ1-2; weak D call: TRBD1 (6 bases). Germline CDR1 and CDR2: SGHNT and YYREEE (reference sequence). The germline V and J ends were trimmed by 5 bases and 3 bases, with 17 bases remaining between them. The CDR3 has 15 residues. The CDR3 sequence: CASRSPGEGDYGYTF. The CDR3 nucleotides read TGTGCCAGCAGGAGCCCAGGGGAGGGAGACTATGGCTACACCTTC.

The V gene is TRBV7-3, the J gene TRBJ2-1; 7 bases fit TRBD2. This CDR3 is built from 17 residues. The germline CDR1 and CDR2 sequences are SGHTA and FQGTGA. V shed 1 base and J 6 bases; nucleotides not matched to a gene: 12. The CDR3 loop is CASSLMAGAAGINEQFF. CDR3 nucleotide sequence: TGTGCCAGCAGCTTAATGGCGGGAGCGGCGGGGATCAATGAGCAGTTCTTC.

This clone was detected only once. This chain uses TRBV18 with TRBJ1-2; 7 bases are shared with TRBD1. This CDR3 comprises 14 residues. Per germline, CDR1 KGHSH and CDR2 LQKENI. With V trimmed by 3 bases and J by 6 bases, 7 bases remained unmatched. The CDR3 sequence is CASSPNGQANGYTF. DNA of the CDR3: TGTGCCAGCTCACCCAACGGACAGGCAAATGGCTACACCTTC. The full variable domain, with the rest looked up from reference TRBV18 and TRBJ1-2, is NAGVMQNPRHLVRRRGQEARLRCSPMKGHSHVYWYRQLPEEGLKFMVYLQKENIIDESGMPKERFSAEFPKEGPSILRIQQVVRGDSAAYFCASSPNGQANGYTFGSGTRLTVV.

This chain uses TRBV10-3 with TRBJ2-7; 9 nucleotides align to TRBD2. Trimming at V came to 4 bases and at J to 4 bases, leaving 8 bases not matched to a gene. This CDR3 comprises 15 residues. CDR1 and CDR2 (germline): ENHRY, SYGVKD. The CDR3 sequence: CAISGASSGEYEQYF. CDR3 sequence (DNA): TGTGCCATCAGTGGTGCTTCTAGCGGGGAATACGAGCAGTACTTC.

This clone was observed once. This chain links TRBV5-4 with TRBJ1-1; 7 bases agree with TRBD1. Germline CDR1 is SGHNT and CDR2 is YYREEE (reference sequence). V gave up 2 bases and J gave up 8 bases; unmatched junction bases: 12. The CDR3 runs to 15 residues. For the CDR3, the DNA is TGTGCCAGCAGCTTTCCGGGACAGCTCTTAAGGGAAGCTTTCTTT. Translated: CASSFPGQLLREAFF. The variable domain in full, with the rest retrieved from reference TRBV5-4 and TRBJ1-1, is ETGVTQSPTHLIKTRGQQVTLRCSSQSGHNTVSWYQQALGQGPQFIFQYYREEENGRGNFPPRFSGLQFPNYSSELNVNALELDDSALYLCASSFPGQLLREAFFGQGTRLTVV.

This chain uses TRBV15 with TRBJ2-7, with D maybe TRBD2 (5 bases). V gave up 0 bases and J gave up 5 bases, with 23 bases separating them. Looked up from germline, CDR1 is LNHNV and CDR2 is YYDKDF (reference sequence). The CDR3 sequence is 18 residues long. The CDR3 DNA reads TGTGCCACCAGCAGAGACCGTATCCCGCAGCGCCGGGGAGACGAGCAGTACTTC. It encodes CATSRDRIPQRRGDEQYF.

This chain links TRBV6-6 with TRBJ1-5; D might be TRBD1 (6 bases). The V end lost 6 bases, the J end lost 7 bases, and 16 bases lay between the germline ends. This CDR3 has 14 residues. Looked up from germline, CDR1 is MNHNY and CDR2 is SVGAGI (reference sequence). The DNA of the CDR3 is TGTGCCAGCAGGGAAACAGGGACGGGACAGCCCCAGCATTTT. Encoded protein: CASRETGTGQPQHF.

The table lists this clone with a few counts. The chain uses TRBV6-4 and TRBJ2-1; 8 bases match TRBD1. Unmatched junction bases numbered 10, after V lost 4 bases and J lost 8 bases. This CDR3 is built from 15 residues. Germline V lookup: CDR1 MRHNA, CDR2 SNTAGT. The CDR3 sequence: CASSATGDGGDEQFF. In DNA, the CDR3 is TGTGCCAGCAGTGCGACAGGGGACGGGGGCGATGAGCAGTTCTTC.

The chain links TRBV7-2 to TRBJ2-5; 10 bases agree with TRBD2. Germline CDR1 and CDR2: SGHTA and FQGNSA. The V gene end was trimmed by 1 base and the J gene end by 5 bases; junction bases not matched to a gene: 7. The CDR3 runs 16 residues. The CDR3 here is CASSLGSGGAVETQYF. The CDR3 region has the DNA TGTGCCAGCAGCTTAGGGAGCGGGGGGGCCGTCGAGACCCAGTACTTC.

The V gene is TRBV5-8, the J gene TRBJ1-5; D remains unclear. The CDR3 length is 13 residues. V lost 5 bases to trimming and J lost 8 bases, with 14 bases between them. Per germline, CDR1 SGHTS and CDR2 YDEGEE. CDR3 sequence: CASRQIKVKPQHF. The CDR3 DNA is TGTGCCAGCAGACAGATCAAGGTAAAGCCCCAGCATTTT.

A single count supports this clone. The gene calls are TRBV4-1 and TRBJ2-1, with TRBD2 matching 11 bases. This CDR3 region has 16 residues. J lost 14 bases, V lost 1 base, and 13 bases had no gene match. Germline V CDR1 and CDR2: MGHRA, YSYEKL. The CDR3 here is CASSQVLAGGLPREFF. DNA of the CDR3: TGCGCCAGCAGCCAAGTCCTAGCGGGGGGCCTCCCTCGTGAGTTCTTC.

The V gene is TRBV11-2, the J gene TRBJ1-2, with 9 bases matching TRBD1. V lost 3 bases and J lost 1; bases outside the gene matches: 0. The CDR3 has 14 residues. From germline, CDR1 is SGHAT and CDR2 FQNNGV. The CDR3 protein is CASSLTGGNYGYTF. The CDR3, as DNA: TGTGCCAGCAGCTTGACAGGGGGTAACTATGGCTACACCTTC.

The CDR3 bases are TGTGCCAGTAGTCTCAAGTGGACTCCCCAATCTGGAAACACCATATATTTT. Translating gives CASSLKWTPQSGNTIYF. The rearrangement links TRBV19 to TRBJ1-3; no reliable D call. This CDR3 spans 17 amino acids. CDR1 and CDR2 from the germline V gene are LNHDA and SQIVND (reference sequence). V lost 5 bases, J lost 1 base, and 18 bases lay in between.

The V and J genes are TRBV9 and TRBJ2-2; tentative D call: TRBD1 (6 bases). V was pared by 3 bases and J by 7 bases, with 16 bases between. The CDR3 extends over 15 amino acids. From germline, CDR1 is SGDLS and CDR2 YYNGEE. CDR3 amino acids: CASSAGTFDGGELFF. In DNA form, the CDR3 reads TGTGCCAGCAGCGCCGGGACATTCGATGGCGGGGAGCTGTTTTTT.

This clone was counted once. The J gene is TRBJ2-1, the V gene TRBV6-4; D unresolved. V lost 0 bases to trimming and J lost 5 bases, with 11 bases between them. The CDR3 covers 15 residues. Germline values: CDR1 MRHNA, CDR2 SNTAGT. CDR3: CASSDSSRTHNEQFF. The CDR3 bases are TGTGCCAGCAGTGACTCGAGCCGCACCCACAATGAGCAGTTCTTC.

The chain combines TRBV11-1 with TRBJ2-1; 8 positions agree with TRBD2. This CDR3 contains 13 residues. Per the germline V gene, CDR1 is SGHAT and CDR2 is FQDESV (reference sequence). Losses at the gene ends were 7 bases for V and 6 bases for J; bases not matched to a gene: 5. This chain's CDR3 is CASTGTSGNEQFF. The CDR3 DNA sequence: TGTGCCAGCACGGGGACTAGTGGCAATGAGCAGTTCTTC. The full variable domain, with the rest looked up from reference TRBV11-1 and TRBJ2-1, is EAEVAQSPRYKITEKSQAVAFWCDPISGHATLYWYRQILGQGPELLVQFQDESVVDDSQLPKDRFSAERLKGVDSTLKIQPAELGDSAMYLCASTGTSGNEQFFGPGTRLTVL.

J is TRBJ1-2 and V is TRBV7-8, with D unclear. V lost 1 base to trimming and J lost 4 bases, with 7 bases between them. Germline V gene data show CDR1 as SGHVS and CDR2 as FQNEAQ. CDR3 size: 13 residues. In nucleotides, the CDR3 is TGTGCCAGCAGCTTAGGTTTGAGCTATGGCTACACCTTC. Protein: CASSLGLSYGYTF.

The chain has TRBV28 and TRBJ2-7; no firm D call. The V gene lost 4 bases and the J gene lost 5 bases, with 12 bases spanning the gap. The CDR3 runs to 13 residues. In germline, CDR1 is MDHEN, CDR2 SYDVKM. The CDR3 DNA sequence: TGTGCCAGCAGTTCGACAAGTGTGAACGAGCAGTACTTC. Translating it yields CASSSTSVNEQYF.

V and J are TRBV1 and TRBJ2-3; TRBD1 was called by the table and not checked on the DNA. TRBV1 constitutes a pseudogene. The CDR3 sequence is 16 residues long. This CDR3 reads CTSRPGRGTRMDTQYF. The CDR3 DNA follows: TGCACCAGCAGACCTGGCCGTGGGACACGCATGGATACGCAGTATTTT.

The chain carries TRBV29-1 and TRBJ2-1; D is undetermined. From germline, CDR1 is SQVTM and CDR2 ANQGSEA. Trimming pared 7 bases from V and 7 bases from J, leaving 11 bases between. CDR3 size: 11 residues. The CDR3 nucleotides read TGCAGCGCCAGGATCGTTAATGAGCAGTTCTTC. It codes for CSARIVNEQFF.

This rearrangement joins TRBV19 to TRBJ2-7; no clear D gene. Trimming stripped 3 bases from V and 7 bases from J, with 13 bases between. Germline V gives CDR1 LNHDA, CDR2 SQIVND (reference sequence). The CDR3 is 13 residues long. CDR3 sequence: CASSIPPAREQYF. The CDR3 DNA sequence: TGTGCCAGTAGTATCCCACCCGCGCGGGAGCAGTACTTC.

The chain carries TRBV9 and TRBJ2-2; no firm D call. CDR1 is SGDLS, CDR2 YYNGEE, per germline. Trimming removed 4 bases from V and 8 bases from J, with 9 bases in between. CDR3 size: 12 residues. The chain's CDR3 is CASSLPTGELFF. CDR3 coding DNA: TGTGCCAGCAGCCTACCAACTGGGGAGCTGTTTTTT.